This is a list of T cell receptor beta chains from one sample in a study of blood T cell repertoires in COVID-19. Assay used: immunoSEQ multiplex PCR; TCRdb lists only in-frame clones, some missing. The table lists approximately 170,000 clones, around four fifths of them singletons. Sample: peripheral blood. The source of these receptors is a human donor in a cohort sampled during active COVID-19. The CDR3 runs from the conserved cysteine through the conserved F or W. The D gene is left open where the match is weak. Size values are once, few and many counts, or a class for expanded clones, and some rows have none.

TGTGCCATCAGGGGGAGACTAGGGGACACTGAAGCTTTCTTT CAIRGRLGDTEAFF TRBV10-3 NA TRBJ1-1 NA
TGTGCCATCAGTAGGGGAGGGGCGGTGAACACCGGGGAGCTGTTTTTT CAISRGGAVNTGELFF TRBV10-3 TRBD2 TRBJ2-2 NA
TGCAGTGCTAGCGGTGGAAACACCATATATTTT CSASGGNTIYF TRBV20-1 NA TRBJ1-3 NA
TGTGCCAGCAGTCAAGACAGAAGCTCCTATAATTCACCCCTCCACTTT CASSQDRSSYNSPLHF TRBV28 NA TRBJ1-6 NA
TGTGCCACCAGCGCTACAGTACGGGGCACTGAAGCTTTCTTT CATSATVRGTEAFF TRBV24-1 NA TRBJ1-1 NA
TGCGCCAGCAGCCAAGATATGATGACAGGCCTCTCTGGGGCCAACGTCCTGACTTTC CASSQDMMTGLSGANVLTF TRBV4-1 NA TRBJ2-6 NA
TGTGCCAGTACCGAACGGGGAGGGCTAATAGGACCCTACGAGCAGTACTTC CASTERGGLIGPYEQYF TRBV19 TRBD2 TRBJ2-7 NA
TGTGCCAGCAGCCCCATGGGACTGGGGGTCGGCGACACAGATACGCAGTATTTT CASSPMGLGVGDTDTQYF TRBV7-3 NA TRBJ2-3 NA
TGTGCCAGCAGTTACGGGGGACAGGGGGCAGTCATGGGTGAAAAACTGTTTTTT CASSYGGQGAVMGEKLFF TRBV6-7 TRBD1 TRBJ1-4 NA
TGTGCCAGTAGTATCGCTAGCGGTAGTCAAGAGACCCAGTACTTC CASSIASGSQETQYF TRBV19 TRBD2 TRBJ2-5 NA
TGTGCCAGCAGCCAAGGGACTTATGAAAAACTGTTTTTT CASSQGTYEKLFF TRBV3-1/TRBV3-2 NA TRBJ1-4 NA
TGCAGCGTTGAGGGGACATACGGCTCCTACGAGCAGTACTTC CSVEGTYGSYEQYF TRBV29-1 NA TRBJ2-7 NA
TGTGCCAGCAGTGAAGACAGGGAATTCGCTGAAGCTTTCTTT CASSEDREFAEAFF TRBV2 NA TRBJ1-1 NA
TGTGCCAGCAGTTTCGTACCCACGGGGGACGGTTACACTGAAGCTTTCTTT CASSFVPTGDGYTEAFF TRBV27 NA TRBJ1-1 few
TGTGCCAGCAGCCCACGAGCGGGGGGACAGGAGACCCAGTACTTC CASSPRAGGQETQYF TRBV9 TRBD2 TRBJ2-5 NA
TGTGCCAGCTCACCTATACAGGGGTTAAATAACTATGGCTACACCTTC CASSPIQGLNNYGYTF TRBV18 TRBD1 TRBJ1-2 once
TGCAGCGCACCTAGACTAGCGGACAGTACCTACGAGCAGTACTTC CSAPRLADSTYEQYF TRBV29-1 TRBD2 TRBJ2-7 NA
TGCGCCAGCAGCTTGGACGAGACGAGGGAGCAGTACTTC CASSLDETREQYF TRBV5-1 NA TRBJ2-7 NA
TGTGCCAGCTCAAACACAGGAGATAGCAATCAGCCCCAGCATTTT CASSNTGDSNQPQHF TRBV18 NA TRBJ1-5 few
TGTGCCTGGAGCGTGAAAAGGGGTAATTCACCCCTCCACTTT CAWSVKRGNSPLHF TRBV30 NA TRBJ1-6 NA
TGTGCCACCAGTGACCCTCAGGACAGGTCCTATGGCTACACCTTC CATSDPQDRSYGYTF TRBV24-1 TRBD1 TRBJ1-2 NA
TGTGCCAGCAGTGAACGTTGGGGACTATTCGCCGAGCAGTACTTC CASSERWGLFAEQYF TRBV2 TRBD2 TRBJ2-7 NA
TGTGCCAGCAGCCTACAGGGTAATACGCAGTATTTT CASSLQGNTQYF TRBV7-8 NA TRBJ2-3 NA
TGTGCCTGGAGTGCCCTTCCCCGACAGTCAAATACCTTC CAWSALPRQSNTF TRBV30 NA TRBJ1-2 few
TGTGCCAGCAGCGTAGAGGGCAGGGAAAGTTCTGAAGCTTTCTTT CASSVEGRESSEAFF TRBV9 NA TRBJ1-1 NA
TGTGCCAGCAGTTCCCCTAGAAGGACCCCGGGGGGGGGATACGAGCAGTACTTC CASSSPRRTPGGGYEQYF TRBV28 TRBD2 TRBJ2-7 NA
TGTGCCAGCAGCATCCGGGACAGGGTATACTTC CASSIRDRVYF TRBV7-2 TRBD1 TRBJ2-4 once
TGTGCCAGCAGTTACGGAGCGGTTGCCGAGCAGTACTTC CASSYGAVAEQYF TRBV6-2/TRBV6-3 NA TRBJ2-7 NA
TGCGCCAGCAGCACATCTTACAATGAGCAGTTCTTC CASSTSYNEQFF TRBV5-1 NA TRBJ2-1 NA
TGTGCCAGTAGTCCCCGGACAGGGGGAGGTGAAGCTTTCTTT CASSPRTGGGEAFF TRBV19 TRBD1 TRBJ1-1 NA
TGTGCCAGCAGTCTACCCCGGGCTAGCGGGAAATCAGATACGCAGTATTTT CASSLPRASGKSDTQYF TRBV7-9 TRBD2 TRBJ2-3 NA
TGTGCCAGCAGTGAAGATCCCCCCGGGGGAGCCACAGATACGCAGTATTTT CASSEDPPGGATDTQYF TRBV2 NA TRBJ2-3 NA
TGTGCCAGCAGCCTTACTACAGGCGGAAGGGAGCCCCAGCATTTT CASSLTTGGREPQHF TRBV11-2 NA TRBJ1-5 NA
TGTGCCAGCTCACCAGGACAGGGGACAGATACGCAGTATTTT CASSPGQGTDTQYF TRBV18 TRBD1 TRBJ2-3 once
TGTGCCAGCTCGTCGGGAGGGGCGAGTAACTACGAGCAGTACTTC CASSSGGASNYEQYF TRBV18 TRBD2 TRBJ2-7 NA
TGTGCCAGCAGCCAATACACTGAAGCTTTCTTT CASSQYTEAFF TRBV7-9 NA TRBJ1-1 NA
TGTGCCAGCAGCCCAGCAAGGACAGGGAAAATCACCTACAATGAGCAGTTCTTC CASSPARTGKITYNEQFF TRBV9 TRBD1 TRBJ2-1 few
TGTGCCAGCAGCTTAGATTTGACTAGCGGGGGAATAAGAGATGAGCAGTTCTTC CASSLDLTSGGIRDEQFF TRBV11-2 TRBD2 TRBJ2-1 few
TGCGCCAGCAGCTTGGCCGGTTCCGTTTCTGGAAACACCATATATTTT CASSLAGSVSGNTIYF TRBV5-1 NA TRBJ1-3 NA
TGTGCCAGCAGTTTAGGGACAGGGCGCAATCAGCCCCAGCATTTT CASSLGTGRNQPQHF TRBV27 TRBD1 TRBJ1-5 NA
TGTGCCAGCTCACCACCCGGACACAACAACTTGAACACTGAAGCTTTCTTT CASSPPGHNNLNTEAFF TRBV18 NA TRBJ1-1 NA
TGTGCCAGCAGTTTTCCCCCCCGGCACAGGGCCGAGCAGTACTTC CASSFPPRHRAEQYF TRBV2 NA TRBJ2-7 NA
TGTGCCAGCAGTTGGCAAAGGGGGCGCGGCTATGGCTACACCTTC CASSWQRGRGYGYTF TRBV6-5 TRBD1 TRBJ1-2 NA
TGTGCCACCAGTGGATGGACAGGGTACAATGAGCAGTTCTTC CATSGWTGYNEQFF TRBV24-1 TRBD1 TRBJ2-1 NA
TGTGCCAGCAGCCCACAGGGGACCGGGGAGCTGTTTTTT CASSPQGTGELFF TRBV13 TRBD1 TRBJ2-2 NA
TGTGCCAGCAGCCCGAGTTTCTCGGGCAATCAGCCCCAGCATTTT CASSPSFSGNQPQHF TRBV2 NA TRBJ1-5 NA
TGCGCCAGCAGCCAAGACCGGGACAGCTCGGCAGATACGCAGTATTTT CASSQDRDSSADTQYF TRBV4-3 TRBD1 TRBJ2-3 NA
TGTGCCAGCAGCTTACGGCGGGGCAGGGTCTACGAGCAGTACTTC CASSLRRGRVYEQYF TRBV7-8 NA TRBJ2-7 NA
TGTGCCAGTAGTATGGTTGGACAGGGGGCCTACGAGCAGTACTTC CASSMVGQGAYEQYF TRBV19 TRBD1 TRBJ2-7 NA
TGTGCCAGCAGCTTAGCCCTGGTGTTAGCGGGAGGGAACGGGGAGCTGTTTTTT CASSLALVLAGGNGELFF TRBV7-2 TRBD2 TRBJ2-2 NA
TGTGCCAGCTCACCACCTTCGGAACCGGGAACCGGGGAGCTGTTTTTT CASSPPSEPGTGELFF TRBV18 NA TRBJ2-2 many
TGTGCCTGGAGTGTAAGGGAGGTTGAAGCTTTCTTT CAWSVREVEAFF TRBV30 NA TRBJ1-1 NA
TGTGCCAGCAGCGCCCCCCCGACTAGCGGGGGGGTCACAGATACGCAGTATTTT CASSAPPTSGGVTDTQYF TRBV9 TRBD2 TRBJ2-3 NA
TGTGCCAGCAGGGTATTCGGGGGGCTAATTGAGACCCAGTACTTC CASRVFGGLIETQYF TRBV3-1/TRBV3-2 NA TRBJ2-5 NA
TGTGCCAGTAGCGATGGGGGGGTCTACTACTACAATGAGCAGTTCTTC CASSDGGVYYYNEQFF TRBV19 TRBD2 TRBJ2-1 NA